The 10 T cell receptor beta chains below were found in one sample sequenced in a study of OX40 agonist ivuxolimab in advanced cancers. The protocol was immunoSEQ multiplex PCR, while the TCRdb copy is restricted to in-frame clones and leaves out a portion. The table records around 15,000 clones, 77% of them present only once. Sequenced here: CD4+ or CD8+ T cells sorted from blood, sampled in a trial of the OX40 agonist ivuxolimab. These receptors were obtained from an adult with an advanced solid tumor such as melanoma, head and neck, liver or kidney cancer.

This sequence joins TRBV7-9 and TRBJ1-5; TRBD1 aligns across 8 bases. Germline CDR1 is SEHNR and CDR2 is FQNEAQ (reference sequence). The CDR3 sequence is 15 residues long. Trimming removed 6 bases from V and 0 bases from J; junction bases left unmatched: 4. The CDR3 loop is CASSLGTGSNQPQHF. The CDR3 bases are TGTGCCAGCAGTTTGGGGACAGGTAGCAATCAGCCCCAGCATTTT.

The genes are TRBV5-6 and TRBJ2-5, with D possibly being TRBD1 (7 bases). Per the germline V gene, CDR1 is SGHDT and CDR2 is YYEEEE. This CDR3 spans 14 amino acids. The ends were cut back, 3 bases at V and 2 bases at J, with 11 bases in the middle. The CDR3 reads CASSWGDSQETQYF. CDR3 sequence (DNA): TGTGCCAGCAGCTGGGGGGACAGTCAAGAGACCCAGTACTTC.

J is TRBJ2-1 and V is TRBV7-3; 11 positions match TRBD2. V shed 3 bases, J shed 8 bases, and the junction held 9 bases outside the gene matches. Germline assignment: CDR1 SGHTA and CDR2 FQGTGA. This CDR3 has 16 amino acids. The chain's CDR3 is CASSFRLAGRGDEQFF. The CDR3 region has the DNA TGTGCCAGCAGCTTTCGACTAGCGGGGCGAGGGGATGAGCAGTTCTTC.

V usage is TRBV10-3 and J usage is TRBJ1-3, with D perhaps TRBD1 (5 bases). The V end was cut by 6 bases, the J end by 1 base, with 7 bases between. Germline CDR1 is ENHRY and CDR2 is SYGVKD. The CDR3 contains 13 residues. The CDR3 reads CAIRDISGNTIYF. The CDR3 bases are TGTGCCATCAGGGACATATCTGGAAACACCATATATTTT.

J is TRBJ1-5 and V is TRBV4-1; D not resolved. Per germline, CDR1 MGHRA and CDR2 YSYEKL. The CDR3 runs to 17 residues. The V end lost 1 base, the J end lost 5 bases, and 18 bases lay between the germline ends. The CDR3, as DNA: TGCGCCAGCAGCCAAGTCCCCCTTGCGGCAGTCGATCAGCCCCAGCATTTT. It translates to CASSQVPLAAVDQPQHF.

The CDR3 is CASSSRWTEAFF. The CDR3 DNA sequence: TGTGCCAGCAGCTCCCGGTGGACTGAAGCTTTCTTT. V usage is TRBV13 and J usage is TRBJ1-1, with D hard to call. The CDR3 spans 12 residues. Germline CDR1 reads PRHDT; CDR2 reads FYEKMQ (reference sequence). V was pared by 4 bases and J by 5 bases, with 8 bases between.

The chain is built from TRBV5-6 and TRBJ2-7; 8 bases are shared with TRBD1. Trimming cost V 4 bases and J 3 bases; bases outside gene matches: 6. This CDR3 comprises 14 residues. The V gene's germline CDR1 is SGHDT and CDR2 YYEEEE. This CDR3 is CASSLRGPVYEQYF. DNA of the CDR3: TGTGCCAGCAGCCTCAGGGGGCCCGTCTACGAGCAGTACTTC.

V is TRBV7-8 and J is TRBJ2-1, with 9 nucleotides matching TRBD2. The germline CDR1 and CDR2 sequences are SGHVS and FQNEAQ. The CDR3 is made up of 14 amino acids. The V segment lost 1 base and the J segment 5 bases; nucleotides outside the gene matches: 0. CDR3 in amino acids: CASSLGLADNEQFF. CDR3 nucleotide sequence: TGTGCCAGCAGCTTAGGACTAGCGGACAATGAGCAGTTCTTC.

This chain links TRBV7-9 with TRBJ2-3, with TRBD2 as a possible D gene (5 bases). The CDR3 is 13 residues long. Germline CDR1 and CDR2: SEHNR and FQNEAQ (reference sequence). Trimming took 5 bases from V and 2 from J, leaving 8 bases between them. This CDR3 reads CASSARDTDTQYF. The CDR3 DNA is TGTGCCAGCAGCGCCCGGGACACAGATACGCAGTATTTT. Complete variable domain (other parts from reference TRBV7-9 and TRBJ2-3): DTGVSQNPRHKITKRGQNVTFRCDPISEHNRLYWYRQTLGQGPEFLTYFQNEAQLEKSRLLSDRFSAERPKGSFSTLEIQRTEQGDSAMYLCASSARDTDTQYFGPGTRLTVL.

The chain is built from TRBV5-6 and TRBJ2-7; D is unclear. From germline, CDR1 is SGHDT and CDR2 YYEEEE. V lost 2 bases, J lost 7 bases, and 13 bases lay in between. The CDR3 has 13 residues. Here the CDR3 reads CASSFSPPSEQYF. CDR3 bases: TGTGCCAGCAGCTTCTCCCCTCCTAGTGAGCAGTACTTC. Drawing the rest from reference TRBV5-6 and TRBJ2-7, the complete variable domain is DAGVTQSPTHLIKTRGQQVTLRCSPKSGHDTVSWYQQALGQGPQFIFQYYEEEERQRGNFPDRFSGHQFPNYSSELNVNALLLGDSALYLCASSFSPPSEQYFGPGTRLTVT.